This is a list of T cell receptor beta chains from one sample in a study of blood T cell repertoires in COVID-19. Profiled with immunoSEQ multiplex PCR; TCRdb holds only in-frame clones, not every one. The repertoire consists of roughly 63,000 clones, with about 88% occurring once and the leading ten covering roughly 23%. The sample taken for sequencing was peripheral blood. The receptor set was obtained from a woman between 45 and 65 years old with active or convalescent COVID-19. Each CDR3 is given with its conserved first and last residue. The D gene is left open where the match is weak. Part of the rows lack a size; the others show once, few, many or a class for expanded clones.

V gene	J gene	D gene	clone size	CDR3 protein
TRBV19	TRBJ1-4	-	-	CASSTGGGLTTNEKLFF
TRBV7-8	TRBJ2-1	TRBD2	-	CASSLGTSGRAMGSEQFF
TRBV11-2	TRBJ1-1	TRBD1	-	CASSLGQGRGLNTEAFF
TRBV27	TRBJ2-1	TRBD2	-	CASSGLGLAGDEQFF
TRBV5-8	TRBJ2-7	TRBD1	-	CASSLGTGTYEQYF
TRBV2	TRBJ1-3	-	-	CASSELGVSGNTIYF
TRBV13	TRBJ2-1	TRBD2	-	CASSFQLAGVADNEQFF
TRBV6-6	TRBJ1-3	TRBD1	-	CASSRQGATAGNTIYF
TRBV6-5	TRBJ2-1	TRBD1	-	CAATTGERYNEQFF
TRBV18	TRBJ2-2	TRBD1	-	CASSRPRDRGYTGELFF
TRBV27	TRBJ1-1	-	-	CASSFSGGRRAFF
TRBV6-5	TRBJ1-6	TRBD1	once	CASSYSRGQQPLHF
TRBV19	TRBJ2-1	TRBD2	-	CASSTVGLAGGEEQFF
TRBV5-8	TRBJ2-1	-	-	CASSLQVTTSYNEQFF
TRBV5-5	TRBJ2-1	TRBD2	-	CASSYWGSGGLDEQFF
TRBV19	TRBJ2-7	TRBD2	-	CASSKGLAYEQYF
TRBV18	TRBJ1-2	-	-	CASSPSDSSYGYTF
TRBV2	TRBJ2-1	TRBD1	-	CASSETGGENNEQFF
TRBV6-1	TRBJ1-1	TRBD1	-	CASSGTGVYMDTEAFF
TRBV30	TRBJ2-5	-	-	CAYDRASPETQYF
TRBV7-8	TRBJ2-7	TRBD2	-	CASTWTSAHEQYF
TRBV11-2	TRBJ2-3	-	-	CASSLGVAVFTDTQYF
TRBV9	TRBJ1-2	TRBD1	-	CASSGFRGGYTF
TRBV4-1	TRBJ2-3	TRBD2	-	CASSMTGLEASDTQYF
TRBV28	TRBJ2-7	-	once	CASSLTGEYSYEQYF
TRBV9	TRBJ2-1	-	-	CASSARSGPSYNEQFF
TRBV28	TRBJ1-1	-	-	CASSWGQGSTEAFF
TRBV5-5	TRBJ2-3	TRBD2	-	CASSLVTSGRFTDTQYF
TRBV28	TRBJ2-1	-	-	CASSFWGEGGNEQFF
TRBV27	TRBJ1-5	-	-	CASWGQNSNQPQHF
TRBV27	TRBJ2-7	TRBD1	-	CASRQGASYEQYF
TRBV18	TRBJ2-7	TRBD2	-	CASSPPQGTSGYEQYF
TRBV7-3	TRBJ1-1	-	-	CASSLTINTEAFF
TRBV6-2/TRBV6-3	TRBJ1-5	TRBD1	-	CASSTGQGEYQPQHF
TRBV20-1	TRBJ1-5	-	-	CSASLVADNQPQHF
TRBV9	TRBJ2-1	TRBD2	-	CASSDTGTGGPWGEQFF
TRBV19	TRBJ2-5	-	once	CASSIDPTPQETQYF
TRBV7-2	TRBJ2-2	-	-	CASSPRRGWGTGELFF
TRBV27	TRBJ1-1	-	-	CASAVNLNTEAFF
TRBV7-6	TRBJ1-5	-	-	CASSPGEDQPQHF
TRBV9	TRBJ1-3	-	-	CASSVEEGSGNTIYF
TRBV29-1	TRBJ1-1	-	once	CSVGPYPPSNTEAFF
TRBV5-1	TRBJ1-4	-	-	CASSLTGSNEKLFF
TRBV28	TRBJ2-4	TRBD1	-	CASSGHRGVNIQYF